This T cell receptor beta chain derives from a study of blood T cell repertoires in COVID-19 (dated by TCRdb to about 2020). Background for the entire study: Samples from collaborators originated in the United States, Italy and Spain and spanned both the acute and convalescent phases of COVID-19. Sample metadata almost always included a de-identified subject ID, COVID-19 status, age in years and sex. The material from the prospective study consisted of cDNA or gDNA derived from T cells, B-cell-depleted T cells, or PBMCs. The dataset comprised deeply sampled blood TCRbeta repertoires from subjects exposed to, actively infected with, or recovered from COVID-19. HLA class I and class II types, where available, came from metadata supplied by the sample provider rather than from assay-based typing. The samples were drawn from the first 160 participants of the ongoing ImmuneRACE study and from over a thousand subjects provided by 6 global collaborators. The repertoires were made available in a free public database intended to serve as a resource for research on the immune response to SARS-CoV-2.

Concerning this clone itself: Its specific antigen is unknown. Within one base of it there is no much larger clone, and no base qualities were kept.

Beyond this particular receptor, the publication reports: How much clinical and demographic metadata was included differed by source and by participant, and the metadata was provided uncurated.

Collaborating institutions collected whole blood in K2EDTA tubes following their own protocols. For TCRbeta analysis, collaborators shipped samples as frozen whole blood, isolated PBMCs, or DNA extracted from either of those sample types. TCRbeta CDR3 regions were amplified from genomic DNA using the immunoSEQ Assay, a bias-controlled multiplex PCR. As for how the authors treated the data: Within the assay, amplification of reference gene primers was used to estimate how many nucleated cells each sample contained. To quantify the absolute abundance of each unique TCRbeta CDR3 rearrangement, sequence reads were collapsed and filtered. Productive Simpson clonality was computed per sample as the square root of Simpson's diversity index over productive rearrangements. Imported from immuneACCESS, the table was reduced by TCRdb to in-frame sequences with V and J called. These copies leave out some clones; in studies compared against another copy, an unresolved V gene accounts for under half, and the cause of the remainder is not known. Clonal size and the V and J genes are those of that table, whereas D and trimming came from the DNA. The sample yields roughly 150,000 clones; 80% to 90% were counted once. The ten largest clones capture around a tenth of the sample.

This TCR derives from a woman aged 45-59 years with acute or convalescent COVID-19. Sequences were obtained from peripheral blood.

The CDR3 region has the sequence CASSYSGSEAFF. The DNA reads as follows: TGTGCCAGCAGTTACTCGGGCAGTGAAGCTTTCTTT. Recombination connected TRBV6-2 or TRBV6-3 to TRBJ1-1, with no confident D gene call. The junction shows trimming of 0 bases on V and 7 bases on J, plus 6 bases between the germline ends. CDR1 and CDR2, per the germline V gene, are MNHEY and SVGEGT. The CDR3, cysteine through phenylalanine, is 12 amino acids long. Only CDR3 DNA is held: 36 bases, read in frame from base 1.